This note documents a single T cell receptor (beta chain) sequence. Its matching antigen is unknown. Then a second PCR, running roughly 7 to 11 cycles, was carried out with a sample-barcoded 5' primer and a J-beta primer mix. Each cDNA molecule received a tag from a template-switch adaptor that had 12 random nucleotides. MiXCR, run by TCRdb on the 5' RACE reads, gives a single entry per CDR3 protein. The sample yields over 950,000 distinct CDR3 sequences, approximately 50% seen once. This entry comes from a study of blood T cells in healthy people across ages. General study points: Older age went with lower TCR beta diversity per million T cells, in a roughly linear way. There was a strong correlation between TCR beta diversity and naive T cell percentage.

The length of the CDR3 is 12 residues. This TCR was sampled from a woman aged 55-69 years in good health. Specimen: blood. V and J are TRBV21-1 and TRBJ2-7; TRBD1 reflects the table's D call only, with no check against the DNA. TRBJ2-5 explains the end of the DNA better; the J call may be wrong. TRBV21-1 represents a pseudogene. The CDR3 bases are TGTGCCAGCAGCAAATTGACAGAGACCCAGTACTTC. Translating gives CASSKLTETQYF.